One and the same sample provided the 28 T cell receptor beta chains below, sequenced in a study of blood T cells in healthy people across ages. The use of a sample-barcoded 5' primer and a J-beta primer mix characterized a second PCR of roughly 6 to 11 cycles. TCRdb re-called the 5' RACE reads through MiXCR, storing one row per CDR3 protein. The table includes roughly 730,000 distinct CDR3 sequences, about 56% detected once. The sequenced sample was blood. The receptors originated from a man aged 35 to 55 in good health.

V is TRBV7-3 and J is TRBJ2-1; D not resolved. The germline gives CDR1 SGHTA, CDR2 FQGTGA. CDR3 length equals 13 residues. V was clipped by 4 bases and J by 2 bases, with 6 bases between them. CDR3 coding DNA: TGTGCCAGCAGCTCGGTAGCCTACAATGAGCAGTTCTTC. Translation gives CASSSVAYNEQFF.

The chain links TRBV3-1 to TRBJ2-7, with D maybe TRBD2 (5 bases). Germline V CDR1 and CDR2: LGHDT, YNNKEL (reference sequence). Deletions cut 4 bases from V and 4 bases from J, with 17 bases between. The CDR3 is made up of 15 amino acids. The CDR3 loop reads CASSPTGSRGYEQYF. The CDR3, as DNA: TGTGCCAGCAGCCCAACGGGGTCTAGAGGATACGAGCAGTACTTC.

This chain links TRBV14 with TRBJ1-6; TRBD1 matches at 8 bases. V trimming: 6 bases; J trimming: 10 bases; junction bases outside the gene matches: 8. The V gene's germline CDR1 is SGHDN and CDR2 FVKESK. The CDR3 totals 14 residues. The CDR3 coding sequence is TGTGCCAGCAGAGGACAGGGAGGAAAGTCACCCCTCCACTTT. Translation: CASRGQGGKSPLHF.

This clonotype was recorded a few times. The V call is TRBV7-2, the J call TRBJ2-3, with D perhaps matching TRBD2 (7 bases). Germline loops: CDR1 SGHTA, CDR2 FQGNSA. The CDR3 is 16 amino acids. Trimming left V 5 bases short and J 2 bases short, with 17 bases between. The CDR3 is CASSLGGADFTDTQYF. In DNA form, the CDR3 reads TGTGCCAGCAGCCTAGGGGGGGCCGACTTCACAGATACGCAGTATTTT.

Regarding this clonotype: At one end the junction does not follow the germline gene, possibly because of a read error. The chain carries TRBV3-1 and TRBJ1-2, with a possible D match to TRBD1 (6 bases). CDR1 and CDR2 from the germline V gene are LGHDT and YNNKEL (reference sequence). This CDR3 is 14 amino acids long. In DNA form, the CDR3 reads TGTGTCAGCAGCCAAGATGGATCAGGGGCTGGCTACACCTTC. Its translation: CVSSQDGSGAGYTF. Based on the CDR3 plus reference TRBV3-1 and TRBJ1-2, the full variable domain is DTAVSQTPKYLVTQMGNDKSIKCEQNLGHDTMYWYKQDSKKFLKIMFSYNNKELIINETVPNRFSPKSPDKAHLNLHINSLELGDSAVYFCVSSQDGSGAGYTFGSGTRLTVV.

For this clonotype: The junction differs from germline at one of its ends, possibly a read error. The J gene is TRBJ2-3, the V gene TRBV10-3, with TRBD2 identical over 8 bases. The V gene's germline CDR1 is ENHRY and CDR2 SYGVKD. The CDR3 contains 15 residues. CDR3 in DNA: TGTGCCATCAGCCCCAGCGGGAGAAGCACAGATACGCGGTATTTT. It codes for CAISPSGRSTDTRYF.

V and J are TRBV7-2 and TRBJ2-7, with D perhaps TRBD1 (5 bases). This CDR3 region has 16 residues. Germline values: CDR1 SGHTA, CDR2 FQGNSA. Trimming left V 4 bases short and J 2 bases short, with 18 bases between. CDR3 residues: CASSWSPDTGTYEQYF. Written as DNA, the CDR3 is TGTGCCAGCAGCTGGAGCCCGGACACTGGGACCTACGAGCAGTACTTC.

In this sample, this clonotype turned up a few times. The rearrangement links TRBV5-1 to TRBJ2-7; TRBD2 agrees at 8 bases. The CDR3 consists of 15 residues. V dropped 0 bases and J dropped 2; count of bases not matched to a gene: 4. Germline V lookup: CDR1 SGHRS, CDR2 YFSETQ. CDR3 bases: TGCGCCAGCAGCTTGGGACTAGCGACTACCTACGAGCAGTACTTC. Residues: CASSLGLATTYEQYF.

The V and J genes are TRBV27 and TRBJ1-1; D unclear. The CDR3 is made up of 15 amino acids. With 2 bases removed from V and 1 base from J, the gap between germline ends came to 11 bases. CDR1 is MNHEY, CDR2 SMNVEV, per germline (reference sequence). CDR3 in amino acids: CASSLRGTGNTEAFF. CDR3 sequence (DNA): TGTGCCAGCAGTTTACGGGGTACGGGGAACACTGAAGCTTTCTTT.

This sequence joins TRBV7-9 and TRBJ2-5, with 10 bases that match TRBD1. Germline assignment: CDR1 SEHNR and CDR2 FQNEAQ (reference sequence). V lost 6 bases and J lost 4; bases outside the gene matches: 8. The CDR3 length is 15 residues. The CDR3 sequence: CASRNGTGVPETQYF. The CDR3 DNA is TGTGCCAGCAGGAATGGGACAGGGGTCCCAGAGACCCAGTACTTC.

The chain couples TRBV5-1 to TRBJ2-1; 7 bases are shared with TRBD2. Germline lookup yields CDR1 SGHRS and CDR2 YFSETQ. The CDR3 covers 15 residues. The V and J ends lost 7 bases and 10 bases, in that order; junction bases with no gene match: 17. CDR3 DNA sequence: TGCGCCAGCGAACCTCAAGGGACGGGGGGAGGGGAGCAGTTCTTC. The encoded protein is CASEPQGTGGGEQFF. The entire variable domain, with the rest obtained from reference TRBV5-1 and TRBJ2-1, is as follows: KAGVTQTPRYLIKTRGQQVTLSCSPISGHRSVSWYQQTPGQGLQFLFEYFSETQRNKGNFPGRFSGRQFSNSRSEMNVSTLELGDSALYLCASEPQGTGGGEQFFGPGTRLTVL.

J is TRBJ2-1 and V is TRBV7-9, with a tentative D call TRBD1 (6 bases). Trimming removed 4 bases from V and 4 bases from J, with 29 bases in between. This CDR3 contains 20 residues. In germline, CDR1 is SEHNR, CDR2 FQNEAQ (reference sequence). In nucleotides, the CDR3 is TGTGCCAGCAGCTCCCGCGTGGGACAAGAGGGTAAATCGGGTTACAATGAGCAGTTCTTC. This codes for CASSSRVGQEGKSGYNEQFF.

V gene TRBV20-1 combines with J gene TRBJ2-1; TRBD2 agrees at 12 bases. The germline CDR1 and CDR2 sequences are DFQATT and SNEGSKA (reference sequence). With V trimmed by 2 bases and J by 12 bases, 2 bases remained unmatched. The CDR3 is 12 residues long. CDR3 in amino acids: CSARLAGGGQFF. CDR3 in DNA: TGCAGTGCTAGACTAGCGGGAGGGGGGCAGTTCTTC.

The table lists this clonotype with a count of one. The conserved closing phenylalanine or tryptophan is absent in this CDR3, likely reflecting a read error. The chain recombines TRBV11-2 with TRBJ2-6; unclear D gene. The germline V and J ends were trimmed by 2 bases and 1 base, with 6 bases remaining between them. In germline, CDR1 is SGHAT, CDR2 FQNNGV. This CDR3 has 15 residues. The CDR3 bases are TGTGCCAGCAGCTTATCGAATTCTGGGGCCAACGTCCTGACTTTA. Its translation is CASSLSNSGANVLTL.

This clonotype was counted between two and nine times. This chain connects TRBV7-2 to TRBJ2-5; TRBD1 is a possible D gene (5 bases). V lost 5 bases to trimming and J lost 1 base, with 8 bases between them. This CDR3 is built from 13 residues. Germline assignment: CDR1 SGHTA and CDR2 FQGNSA. This CDR3 is CASSRQSQETQYF. CDR3 coding DNA: TGTGCCAGCAGCCGACAGAGCCAAGAGACCCAGTACTTC.

J is TRBJ1-1 and V is TRBV9; D is uncertain. V was clipped by 7 bases and J by 6 bases, with 4 bases between them. The CDR3 consists of 9 residues. Germline-derived CDR1 and CDR2 are SGDLS and YYNGEE. The CDR3 region is CASSPEAFF. The CDR3 region has the DNA TGTGCCAGCTCCCCTGAAGCTTTCTTT.

This clonotype occurred a few times. The chain uses TRBV25-1 and TRBJ2-6, with D perhaps matching TRBD1 (5 bases). V was trimmed by 3 bases and J by 4 bases, leaving 10 bases between them. Germline V gene lookup returns CDR1 MGHDK and CDR2 SYGVNS. The CDR3 spans 15 residues. CDR3 bases: TGTGCCAGCAGTGACAGGGTGAGAGGGGCCAACGTCCTGACTTTC. This gives the protein CASSDRVRGANVLTF.

This clonotype was recorded a few times. The chain has TRBV29-1 and TRBJ2-1; TRBD2 aligns across 12 bases. Trimming cost V 0 bases and J 7 bases; bases outside gene matches: 7. CDR3 length equals 16 residues. Germline CDR1 reads SQVTM; CDR2 reads ANQGSEA. The CDR3 nucleotides read TGCAGCGTTGAAGATGTGACTAGCGGGAGTTATAATGAGCAGTTCTTC. Translated: CSVEDVTSGSYNEQFF.

CDR3 nucleotides: TGTGCCAGCAGCCGGCCGGGGACTTTCACAGATACGCAGTATTTT. The encoded protein is CASSRPGTFTDTQYF. The gene calls are TRBV28 and TRBJ2-3; possible D gene TRBD2, 6 bases. CDR1 MDHEN and CDR2 SYDVKM come from the germline V gene. The CDR3 loop spans 15 amino acids. With 6 bases removed from V and 2 bases from J, the gap between germline ends came to 15 bases.

This chain links TRBV4-2 with TRBJ2-1, with 7 bases lining up with TRBD2. This CDR3 spans 16 amino acids. After removal of 1 base from V and 5 bases from J, the junction contained 8 bases not matched to a gene. Germline V gives CDR1 LGHNA, CDR2 YNFKEQ. CDR3 sequence (DNA): TGTGCCAGCAGCCAAGGCCTCGCTAGCGGAGACAATGAGCAGTTCTTC. Translated: CASSQGLASGDNEQFF.

The chain carries TRBV15 and TRBJ2-7; TRBD1 is a possible D gene (5 bases). The J call may be in error: the DNA end matches TRBJ2-5 better. The CDR3 has 12 amino acids. Germline V gene sequence: CDR1 LNHNV, CDR2 YYDKDF (reference sequence). CDR3 in DNA: TGTGCCACCGCAGGGAACCAAGAGACCCAGTACTTC. Translating gives CATAGNQETQYF.

This chain uses TRBV19 with TRBJ1-1, with 7 bases lining up with TRBD1. Germline lookup yields CDR1 LNHDA and CDR2 SQIVND (reference sequence). The CDR3 covers 16 residues. V trimming: 3 bases; J trimming: 1 base; junction bases outside the gene matches: 8. The CDR3 DNA reads as TGTGCCAGTAGTATTACCGCACAGGGGTCGAACACTGAAGCTTTCTTT. Translating gives CASSITAQGSNTEAFF.

This chain uses TRBV24-1 with TRBJ2-1; no definite D call. There are 12 residues in the CDR3. The V gene lost 4 bases and the J gene lost 3 bases, with 3 bases spanning the gap. Germline V gene sequence: CDR1 KGHDR, CDR2 SFDVKD. CDR3 nucleotide sequence: TGTGCCACCAGTGAGGGCTACAATGAGCAGTTCTTC. This sequence encodes CATSEGYNEQFF.

In its sample, this clonotype was seen once. This chain connects TRBV6-1 to TRBJ1-2; the D is unclear. From germline, CDR1 is MNHNS and CDR2 SASEGT. The CDR3 sequence is 14 residues long. With 4 bases removed from V and 1 base from J, the gap between germline ends came to 10 bases. CDR3 in amino acids: CASSAGSVNYGYTF. The CDR3 bases are TGTGCCAGCAGTGCGGGGTCGGTTAACTATGGCTACACCTTC.

The J gene is TRBJ2-1, the V gene TRBV28; perhaps TRBD2 as D (5 bases). Per germline, CDR1 MDHEN and CDR2 SYDVKM. Trimming took off 7 bases at V and 6 bases at J, with 28 bases between the two ends. The CDR3 extends over 18 amino acids. DNA for the CDR3: TGTGCCAGCACCGTTGTCGTCAGCGGAGGACGGGTTGGCAATGAGCAGTTCTTC. Translated: CASTVVVSGGRVGNEQFF.

The genes are TRBV12-3 or TRBV12-4 and TRBJ2-3; 8 positions agree with TRBD1. The CDR3 runs 18 residues. V lost 5 bases, J lost 5 bases, and 18 bases stayed unmatched. CDR3 sequence reads: CASSPRSTGRGPRDTQYF. DNA for the CDR3: TGTGCCAGCAGTCCAAGGTCGACGGGCAGGGGGCCGAGAGATACGCAGTATTTT.

The genes are TRBV20-1 and TRBJ2-1, with TRBD2 as a possible D gene (6 bases). Germline-derived CDR1 and CDR2 are DFQATT and SNEGSKA (reference sequence). CDR3 length: 13 amino acids. Trimming removed 6 bases from V and 7 bases from J, with 16 bases in between. CDR3 in DNA: TGCAGTGCGGGAGGCACCAGTTGGAATGAGCAGTTCTTC. It encodes CSAGGTSWNEQFF.

The chain carries TRBV2 and TRBJ2-1; D call uncertain. Germline V CDR1 and CDR2: SNHLY, FYNNEI. Trimming removed 3 bases at V and 12 bases at J, with 9 bases between. The CDR3 sequence is 11 residues long. The CDR3 loop is CASSDYDGQFF. CDR3 nucleotide sequence: TGTGCCAGCAGTGACTACGATGGGCAGTTCTTC.